The source of this T cell receptor beta chain is a study of cytomegalovirus exposure and HLA in healthy donors. Study-level results: Among the sequence variants, a highly shared cluster was likely an artifact of sequencing. TCR beta sequences reportedly predicted most subjects' HLA-A and HLA-B alleles accurately. Earlier analysis yielded a pattern in which most TCR beta V segments were productive about 90% or about 30% of the time. After further analysis at a later stage, 16,951 TCR beta sequences were associated with HLA alleles at 0.05 false discovery rate.

CDR3 length: 15 amino acids. In the PCR, 60 Vbeta and 13 Jbeta primers were used. Using immunoSEQ multiplex PCR, the repertoire was profiled, and TCRdb retains in-frame clones only, with some absent. Here the sample spans about 140,000 clones, 80% being singletons. This clone was detected once. As yet, its antigen is unknown. Material: PBMCs. The sequence derives from a female donor in good health and CMV-seronegative. V is TRBV21-1 and J is TRBJ2-3; TRBD1 is the table's D call and was not checked against the DNA. TRBV21-1 represents a pseudogene. CDR3 in amino acids: CASSKCGHHTDTQYF. The CDR3 nucleotides read TGTGCCAGCAGCAAGTGCGGACACCACACAGATACGCAGTATTTT.